The clone carrying this T cell receptor (beta chain) appeared many times. The sample originates from a study of spatial heterogeneity in lung cancer. Time point defined: sample taken at primary tumor resection. Sequencing was performed on whole RNA extracted from tumor and nontumor lung tissue, or from frozen PBMC, and the material was left unsorted. Each molecule of TCR cDNA was tagged with one unique molecular identifier. TCRdb re-analysed the 5' RACE reads in MiXCR, keeping a single row per CDR3 protein. Of some 47,000 distinct CDR3 sequences listed, about 7% were seen once; the top ten hold approximately 2.9%. CDR3 length: 14 residues. V was trimmed by 9 bases and J by 5 bases, leaving 19 bases between them. CDR1 and CDR2 (germline): MDHEN, SYDVKM.

The source was PBMCs, collected at surgery. This sequence joins TRBV28 and TRBJ1-1; D is perhaps TRBD1 (6 bases). The clonotype comes from a female donor with early-stage non-small cell lung cancer. Here the CDR3 DNA reads TGTGCCAGAGAGGGGGGATATAGAGTGACTGAAGCTTTCTTT. Amino acid sequence: CAREGGYRVTEAFF. The variable domain in full, completed from reference TRBV28 and TRBJ1-1, reads DVKVTQSSRYLVKRTGEKVFLECVQDMDHENMFWYRQDPGLGLRLIYFSYDVKMKEKGDIPEGYSVSREKKERFSLILESASTNQTSMYLCAREGGYRVTEAFFGQGTRLTVV.